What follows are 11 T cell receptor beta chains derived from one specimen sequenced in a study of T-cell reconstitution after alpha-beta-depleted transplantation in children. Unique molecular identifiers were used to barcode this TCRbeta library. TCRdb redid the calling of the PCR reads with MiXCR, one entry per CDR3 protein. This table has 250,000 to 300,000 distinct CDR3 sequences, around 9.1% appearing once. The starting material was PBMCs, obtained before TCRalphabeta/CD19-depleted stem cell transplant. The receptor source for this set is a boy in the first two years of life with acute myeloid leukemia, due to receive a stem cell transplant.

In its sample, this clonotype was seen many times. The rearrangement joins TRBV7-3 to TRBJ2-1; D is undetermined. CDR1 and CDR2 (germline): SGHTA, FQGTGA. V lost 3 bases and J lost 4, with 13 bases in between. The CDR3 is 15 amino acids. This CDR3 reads CASSFSDATYNEQFF. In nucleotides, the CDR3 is TGTGCCAGCAGCTTCAGCGACGCCACTTACAATGAGCAGTTCTTC.

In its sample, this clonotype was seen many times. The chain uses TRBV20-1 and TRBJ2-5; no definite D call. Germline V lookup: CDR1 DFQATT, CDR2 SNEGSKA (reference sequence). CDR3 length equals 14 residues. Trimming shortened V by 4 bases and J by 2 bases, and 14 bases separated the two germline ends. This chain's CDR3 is CSAIHGSGQETQYF. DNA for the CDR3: TGCAGTGCTATACACGGATCAGGACAAGAGACCCAGTACTTC.

CDR3 loop: CASSLFTGTGANYEQYF. CDR3 bases: TGTGCCAGCAGTTTATTTACCGGGACAGGGGCGAACTACGAGCAGTACTTC. This chain joins TRBV28 and TRBJ2-7, with TRBD1 identical over 10 bases. The length of the CDR3 is 17 residues. Trimming at V came to 1 base and at J to 3 bases, leaving 9 bases not matched to a gene. The germline V gene has CDR1 MDHEN and CDR2 SYDVKM.

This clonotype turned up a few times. CDR3 DNA sequence: TGTGCCAGTAGTATTCGGCAAGGCGGTAATGAAAAACTGTTTTTT. This encodes CASSIRQGGNEKLFF. The V gene is TRBV19, the J gene TRBJ1-4; D is undetermined. CDR1 is LNHDA, CDR2 SQIVND, per germline (reference sequence). The CDR3 runs to 15 residues. V lost 3 bases, J lost 4 bases, and 12 bases lay in between.

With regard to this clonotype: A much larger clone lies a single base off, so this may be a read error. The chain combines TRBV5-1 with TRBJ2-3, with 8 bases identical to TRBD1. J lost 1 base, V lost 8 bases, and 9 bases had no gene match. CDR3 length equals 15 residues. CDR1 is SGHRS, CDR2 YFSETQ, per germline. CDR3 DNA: TGCGCCAGGACCAAAAAGACAGGGGGCACAGATACGCAGTATTTT. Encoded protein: CARTKKTGGTDTQYF.

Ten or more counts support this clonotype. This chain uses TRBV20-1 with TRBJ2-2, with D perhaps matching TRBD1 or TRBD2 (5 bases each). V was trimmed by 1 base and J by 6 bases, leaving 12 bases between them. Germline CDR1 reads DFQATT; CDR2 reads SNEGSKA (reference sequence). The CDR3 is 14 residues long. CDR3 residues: CSARGEGPAGELFF. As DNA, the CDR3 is TGCAGTGCTAGAGGAGAGGGACCGGCCGGGGAGCTGTTTTTT.

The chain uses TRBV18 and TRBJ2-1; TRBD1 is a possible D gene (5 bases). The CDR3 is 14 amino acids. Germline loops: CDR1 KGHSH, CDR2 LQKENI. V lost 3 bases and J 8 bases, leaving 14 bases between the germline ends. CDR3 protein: CASSPPVQGYEQFF. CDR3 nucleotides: TGTGCCAGCTCACCGCCGGTCCAGGGCTATGAGCAGTTCTTC. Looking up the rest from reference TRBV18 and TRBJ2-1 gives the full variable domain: NAGVMQNPRHLVRRRGQEARLRCSPMKGHSHVYWYRQLPEEGLKFMVYLQKENIIDESGMPKERFSAEFPKEGPSILRIQQVVRGDSAAYFCASSPPVQGYEQFFGPGTRLTVL.

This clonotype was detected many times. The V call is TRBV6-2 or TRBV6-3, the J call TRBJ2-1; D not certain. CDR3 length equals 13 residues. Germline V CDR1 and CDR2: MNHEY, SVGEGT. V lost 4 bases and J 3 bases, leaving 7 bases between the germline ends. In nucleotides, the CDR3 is TGTGCCAGCAGTTCAACAGTCTACAATGAGCAGTTCTTC. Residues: CASSSTVYNEQFF.

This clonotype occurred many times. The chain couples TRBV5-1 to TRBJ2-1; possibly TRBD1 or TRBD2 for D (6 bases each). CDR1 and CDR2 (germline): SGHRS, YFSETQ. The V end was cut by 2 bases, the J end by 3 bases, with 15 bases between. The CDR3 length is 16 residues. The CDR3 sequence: CASSFGGSIYYNEQFF. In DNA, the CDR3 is TGCGCCAGCAGCTTCGGGGGCTCCATCTACTACAATGAGCAGTTCTTC. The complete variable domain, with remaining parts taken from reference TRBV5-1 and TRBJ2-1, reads KAGVTQTPRYLIKTRGQQVTLSCSPISGHRSVSWYQQTPGQGLQFLFEYFSETQRNKGNFPGRFSGRQFSNSRSEMNVSTLELGDSALYLCASSFGGSIYYNEQFFGPGTRLTVL.

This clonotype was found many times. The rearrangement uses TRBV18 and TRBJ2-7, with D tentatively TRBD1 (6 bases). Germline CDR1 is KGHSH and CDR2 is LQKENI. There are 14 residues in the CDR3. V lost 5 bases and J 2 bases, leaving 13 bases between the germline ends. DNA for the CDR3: TGTGCCAGCTCAGGGGGTTCAGGGGCCTACGAGCAGTACTTC. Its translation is CASSGGSGAYEQYF.

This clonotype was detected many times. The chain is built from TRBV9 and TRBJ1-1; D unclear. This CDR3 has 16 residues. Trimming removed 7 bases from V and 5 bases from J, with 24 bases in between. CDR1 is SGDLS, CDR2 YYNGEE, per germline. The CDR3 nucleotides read TGTGCCAGCTCAGAGAAGGACGGGATTAGCGGGACTGAAGCTTTCTTT. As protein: CASSEKDGISGTEAFF.